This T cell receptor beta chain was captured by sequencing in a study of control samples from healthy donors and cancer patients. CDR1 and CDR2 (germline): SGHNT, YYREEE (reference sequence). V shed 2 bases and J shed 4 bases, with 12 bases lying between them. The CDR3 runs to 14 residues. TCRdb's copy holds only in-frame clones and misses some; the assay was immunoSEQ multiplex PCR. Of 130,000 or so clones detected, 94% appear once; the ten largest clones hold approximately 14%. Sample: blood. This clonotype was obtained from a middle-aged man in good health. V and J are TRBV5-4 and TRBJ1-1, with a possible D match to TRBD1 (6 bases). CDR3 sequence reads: CASSFAGHPTEAFF. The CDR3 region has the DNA TGTGCCAGCAGCTTTGCGGGACATCCCACTGAAGCTTTCTTT.